The source of this T cell receptor beta chain is a study of shared clonotypes between healthy human individuals. In the original workflow: Because ImmunoSEQ provided only junction sequences with no quality scores, the filtering differed. Sequenced by immunoSEQ multiplex PCR; TCRdb stores in-frame clones only, minus some. V, J and clone size reflect that table, while D and trimming were determined from the DNA. The table shows roughly 600,000 clones, with 95% to 98% occurring only once. Terminally differentiated effector memory CD45RA+ cells were excluded from the naive CD8 cells, which were CD45RO-negative and positively selected for CCR7. Study-wide points: The diversity represented, both genetic and in exposure history, was limited by few donors. Investigators expected sequencing depth to affect clonotype sharing among donors.

Remarks on this clone: No antigen is known for it.

The specimen sequenced was naive CD8+ T cells sorted from blood. The origin of this receptor is a man aged 25-40 years in good health.

Here the CDR3 reads CASSTGQGPFDEQFF. The DNA of the CDR3 is TGCGCCAGCAGCACCGGACAGGGGCCCTTCGATGAGCAGTTCTTC. This chain links TRBV5-1 with TRBJ2-1; TRBD1 matches 9 bases. CDR1 and CDR2 (germline): SGHRS, YFSETQ. This CDR3 has 15 amino acids. The ends lost 4 bases at V and 8 bases at J; junction bases unmatched: 10.